The source of this T cell receptor (beta chain) is a study of cytomegalovirus exposure and HLA in healthy donors. The study's findings and limits: When the data were analyzed later, several of the most significant clusters appeared to be linked to common viral pathogens. Per published reports, the classifier diagnosed cytomegalovirus status with high specificity and sensitivity.

V lost 2 bases and J lost 0, with 8 bases in between. The CDR3 loop spans 15 amino acids. The germline V gene has CDR1 ENHRY and CDR2 SYGVKD. In regard to this clone: What it binds is unknown.

Use of 60 Vbeta and 13 Jbeta primers characterized the PCR. Assay: immunoSEQ multiplex PCR; the TCRdb copy retains only in-frame clones and omits some. There are roughly 160,000 clones in the sample; 60% to 80% occur only once, and over 1.3% lies in the top ten. The genes are TRBV10-3 and TRBJ1-5; D not resolved. Source material: PBMCs. This TCR was sampled from a man in his 60s in good health and CMV-seronegative. The CDR3 loop reads CAISEASSSNQPQHF. As DNA, the CDR3 is TGTGCCATCAGTGAGGCGTCTTCTAGCAATCAGCCCCAGCATTTT.